This TCR beta chain was sequenced during a study of T-cell memory formation after mild COVID-19. Overall study: TCR clusters showed largely donor specificity. Overall study findings and caveats: The pre-infection memory compartment contained some responding clones, suggesting cross-reactive memory joined. CD4+ bias marked clones expanding day 15 to 37, unlike balanced contracting clones.

The length of the CDR3 is 14 residues. Per germline, CDR1 DFQATT and CDR2 SNEGSKA (reference sequence). V lost 0 bases and J lost 1, with 10 bases in between. As regards this clonotype: Its matching antigen is unknown.

Constant-segment primers served in 5'RACE that generated TCR alpha and TCR beta cDNA libraries bearing sample barcodes and UMIs. TCRdb fed the 5' RACE reads into MiXCR, producing one record per CDR3 protein. This table has roughly 350,000 distinct CDR3 sequences, 25% to 30% appearing once. Sequencing was carried out using PBMCs or a T cell subset sorted from them (not recorded which). The receptor was isolated from an adult woman who had mild COVID-19 (a few samples of this study predate the infection). Cell type and time point are not known. The V gene is TRBV20-1, the J gene TRBJ2-7; the D is unclear. The CDR3 nucleotides read TGCAGTGCTAGAGATCAGGCCCAGTCCTACGAGCAGTACTTC. It specifies CSARDQAQSYEQYF.